The 25 T cell receptor beta chains presented below share a single source sample, sequenced in a study of T cells in localized non-small cell lung cancer. Measured with immunoSEQ multiplex PCR; TCRdb has only the in-frame clones, and not every one. The sample gives about 40,000 clones, about 86% of which show up once; around 6.4% is in the top ten. The sequences come from peripheral blood, collected before any cancer treatment. The source is a man aged 35-75 years with stage I lung adenocarcinoma.

The chain uses TRBV6-1 and TRBJ2-7, with D perhaps matching TRBD1 (5 bases). Germline CDR1 and CDR2: MNHNS and SASEGT. This CDR3 region has 15 residues. Trimming removed 1 base from V and 0 bases from J, with 10 bases in between. The CDR3 nucleotides read TGTGCCAGCAGTGAAGTGCGTGACAGCTCCTACGAGCAGTACTTC. This sequence encodes CASSEVRDSSYEQYF.

The CDR3 reads CASSQDDPVKGGGTTADYGYTF. In DNA, the CDR3 is TGTGCCAGCAGTCAGGACGATCCTGTTAAAGGGGGGGGGACGACTGCGGACTATGGCTACACCTTC. The chain employs TRBV28 and TRBJ1-2; a weak D match, TRBD1 (6 bases). CDR1 is MDHEN and CDR2 is SYDVKM in the germline V gene. CDR3 length equals 22 residues. V shed 5 bases and J shed 3 bases, with 37 bases lying between them.

The genes are TRBV5-1 and TRBJ2-1; TRBD2 is a possible D gene (6 bases). CDR3 length: 14 residues. Trimming left V 2 bases short and J 2 bases short, with 8 bases between. Germline loops: CDR1 SGHRS, CDR2 YFSETQ. Here the CDR3 DNA reads TGCGCCAGCAGCTTCGGGGAGGCCTACAATGAGCAGTTCTTC. Amino acids: CASSFGEAYNEQFF. The full variable domain, completed using reference TRBV5-1 and TRBJ2-1, is KAGVTQTPRYLIKTRGQQVTLSCSPISGHRSVSWYQQTPGQGLQFLFEYFSETQRNKGNFPGRFSGRQFSNSRSEMNVSTLELGDSALYLCASSFGEAYNEQFFGPGTRLTVL.

The chain joins TRBV19 to TRBJ2-6; D possibly corresponds to TRBD2 (6 bases). The CDR3 sequence is 16 residues long. Germline V CDR1 and CDR2: LNHDA, SQIVND (reference sequence). V was cut by 6 bases and J by 1 base, with 13 bases left in between. CDR3 residues: CASSNIGGSGANVLTF. DNA of the CDR3: TGTGCCAGTAGCAACATAGGAGGGTCTGGGGCCAACGTCCTGACTTTC.

The chain carries TRBV4-1 and TRBJ1-6; D possibly corresponds to TRBD1 (5 bases). The CDR3 has 15 residues. CDR1 and CDR2 from the germline V gene are MGHRA and YSYEKL. The V and J ends lost 2 bases and 9 bases respectively, with 14 bases between them. Here the CDR3 DNA reads TGCGCCAGCAGCCAAAGGACGGGGCCGACTTCACCCCTCCACTTT. Translation gives CASSQRTGPTSPLHF.

The V gene is TRBV6-5, the J gene TRBJ2-2; TRBD2 might be the D (5 bases). The germline V gene encodes CDR1 MNHEY and CDR2 SVGAGI. The ends were cut back, 7 bases at V and 4 bases at J, with 16 bases in the middle. The CDR3 loop spans 15 amino acids. Here the CDR3 reads CASINARGSTGELFF. CDR3 DNA sequence: TGTGCCAGCATTAACGCCCGAGGGAGCACCGGGGAGCTGTTTTTT.

This chain links TRBV7-2 with TRBJ2-7; D could derive from TRBD1 or TRBD2 (6 bases each). V gave up 3 bases and J gave up 4 bases, with 10 bases separating them. Germline CDR1 reads SGHTA; CDR2 reads FQGNSA. There are 13 residues in the CDR3. The CDR3 protein is CASSLTGAYEQYF. CDR3 DNA: TGTGCCAGCAGCTTGACGGGGGCATACGAGCAGTACTTC. Combining the CDR3 with reference TRBV7-2 and TRBJ2-7 gives the whole variable domain GAGVSQSPSNKVTEKGKDVELRCDPISGHTALYWYRQSLGQGLEFLIYFQGNSAPDKSGLPSDRFSAERTGGSVSTLTIQRTQQEDSAVYLCASSLTGAYEQYFGPGTRLTVT.

The J gene is TRBJ2-7, the V gene TRBV14; 8 bases fit TRBD1. With V trimmed by 5 bases and J by 4 bases, 10 bases remained unmatched. Looked up from germline, CDR1 is SGHDN and CDR2 is FVKESK. The CDR3 contains 15 residues. The CDR3 coding sequence is TGTGCCAGCAGCGCGGGACAGGAGTGGGAGTACGAGCAGTACTTC. This translates into CASSAGQEWEYEQYF.

The chain joins TRBV10-3 to TRBJ2-1, with D possibly being TRBD2 (6 bases). CDR1 and CDR2 (germline): ENHRY, SYGVKD. The CDR3 runs 12 residues. Trimming shortened V by 4 bases and J by 9 bases, and 10 bases separated the two germline ends. The CDR3 nucleotides read TGTGCCATCAGTGCCGGGAGCTCTGAGCAGTTCTTC. Its protein is CAISAGSSEQFF.

V gene TRBV6-4 combines with J gene TRBJ2-1; unclear D gene. The CDR3 contains 16 residues. Trimming removed 6 bases at V and 0 bases at J, with 15 bases between. The germline V gene has CDR1 MRHNA and CDR2 SNTAGT. The CDR3: CASSPQAWGSYNEQFF. In DNA form, the CDR3 reads TGTGCCAGCAGCCCCCAGGCCTGGGGCTCCTACAATGAGCAGTTCTTC.

The chain carries TRBV28 and TRBJ2-7; TRBD2 agrees at 10 bases. CDR1 is MDHEN, CDR2 SYDVKM, per germline. Trimming removed 10 bases from V and 6 bases from J; junction bases left unmatched: 9. This CDR3 region has 13 residues. The CDR3 sequence: CATVAGLAPEQYF. DNA of the CDR3: TGTGCCACTGTGGCGGGACTAGCGCCCGAGCAGTACTTC.

CDR3 loop: CASSQDGKGTGVLTQYF. The CDR3 DNA sequence: TGTGCCAGCAGCCAAGATGGGAAAGGGACAGGGGTGTTGACCCAGTACTTC. The rearrangement links TRBV4-2 to TRBJ2-5, with 10 bases that match TRBD1. The V segment lost 0 bases and the J segment 7 bases; nucleotides outside the gene matches: 11. CDR1 LGHNA and CDR2 YNFKEQ come from the germline V gene. The CDR3 is 17 amino acids.

This chain joins TRBV27 and TRBJ1-1; a weak D match, TRBD1 (6 bases). The V end lost 7 bases, the J end lost 0 bases, and 21 bases lay between the germline ends. This CDR3 is built from 17 residues. Germline CDR1 and CDR2: MNHEY and SMNVEV (reference sequence). The CDR3 protein is CASTPGTIEGMNTEAFF. The CDR3 DNA reads TGTGCCAGCACGCCGGGGACAATCGAAGGGATGAACACTGAAGCTTTCTTT.

This chain connects TRBV27 to TRBJ2-5; TRBD1 matches 8 bases. Trimming cost V 5 bases and J 3 bases; bases outside gene matches: 5. The CDR3 is made up of 14 amino acids. Germline loops: CDR1 MNHEY, CDR2 SMNVEV (reference sequence). The CDR3 region has the DNA TGTGCCAGCAGTAGGACAGGGTGGGAAGAGACCCAGTACTTC. This encodes CASSRTGWEETQYF.

This chain uses TRBV10-3 with TRBJ1-1, with 9 bases lining up with TRBD1. The CDR3 spans 15 residues. V shed 7 bases, J shed 3 bases, and the junction held 9 bases outside the gene matches. The germline V gene encodes CDR1 ENHRY and CDR2 SYGVKD. The CDR3 here is CAIKLTGGRDTEAFF. The CDR3 bases are TGTGCCATCAAACTCACAGGGGGCCGGGACACTGAAGCTTTCTTT.

The V call is TRBV5-1, the J call TRBJ1-4, with D maybe TRBD1 (6 bases). The length of the CDR3 is 14 residues. Trimming shortened V by 6 bases and J by 6 bases, and 15 bases separated the two germline ends. Germline V lookup: CDR1 SGHRS, CDR2 YFSETQ. CDR3 bases: TGCGCCAGCACCCCCGGCACAGGGTATGAAAAACTGTTTTTT. It specifies CASTPGTGYEKLFF.

The genes are TRBV27 and TRBJ1-1; 7 bases are shared with TRBD1. Germline CDR1 and CDR2: MNHEY and SMNVEV (reference sequence). V shed 5 bases and J 4 bases; nucleotides not matched to a gene: 7. The CDR3 extends over 14 amino acids. DNA for the CDR3: TGTGCCAGCAGTCTAACCCACAGGGGCACTGAAGCTTTCTTT. Its translation is CASSLTHRGTEAFF.

The CDR3 region is CASSYSLRDTQYF. The DNA for the CDR3 is TGTGCCAGCAGTTACTCCCTACGGGATACGCAGTATTTT. The chain employs TRBV6-5 and TRBJ2-3; D ambiguous. CDR3 length: 13 residues. Germline CDR1 reads MNHEY; CDR2 reads SVGAGI. The ends were cut back, 0 bases at V and 6 bases at J, with 7 bases in the middle.

This chain connects TRBV7-2 to TRBJ2-7; D call uncertain. CDR3 length: 16 residues. V shed 2 bases and J shed 4 bases, with 18 bases lying between them. CDR1 SGHTA and CDR2 FQGNSA come from the germline V gene. CDR3 sequence: CASSLSPGLPTYEQYF. CDR3 nucleotides: TGTGCCAGCAGCTTATCGCCTGGGCTCCCTACGTACGAGCAGTACTTC.

This chain connects TRBV20-1 to TRBJ1-1; D not resolved. The CDR3 loop spans 10 amino acids. The V end was cut by 6 bases, the J end by 2 bases, with 4 bases between. Germline CDR1 and CDR2: DFQATT and SNEGSKA (reference sequence). CDR3: CSALNTEAFF. DNA of the CDR3: TGCAGTGCCCTCAACACTGAAGCTTTCTTT.

This clone has just one count. The rearrangement links TRBV4-1 to TRBJ2-7; D uncertain. CDR1 MGHRA and CDR2 YSYEKL come from the germline V gene. V was trimmed by 1 base and J by 2 bases, leaving 12 bases between them. The CDR3 has 15 amino acids. Written as DNA, the CDR3 is TGCGCCAGCAGCCAAGGACTTATTGAACCCTACGAGCAGTACTTC. Protein sequence: CASSQGLIEPYEQYF.

The chain recombines TRBV18 with TRBJ1-2, with 7 bases that match TRBD1. The ends lost 3 bases at V and 4 bases at J; junction bases unmatched: 5. CDR1 is KGHSH and CDR2 is LQKENI in the germline V gene. The CDR3 has 14 amino acids. In nucleotides, the CDR3 is TGTGCCAGCTCACCTTCCGGGACAGCCTATGGCTACACCTTC. This sequence encodes CASSPSGTAYGYTF.

This clone was counted a few times. The V gene is TRBV18, the J gene TRBJ2-1; 7 bases align to TRBD2. J gave up 4 bases and V 3 bases, and 9 bases lay outside the gene matches. Germline V gene data show CDR1 as KGHSH and CDR2 as LQKENI. The CDR3 totals 16 residues. CDR3: CASSPVTAGAYNEQFF. The DNA of the CDR3 is TGTGCCAGCTCACCTGTTACGGCGGGAGCGTACAATGAGCAGTTCTTC.

The chain links TRBV29-1 to TRBJ2-5, with a weak D call TRBD1 (6 bases). V was cut by 7 bases and J by 1 base, with 16 bases left in between. From germline, CDR1 is SQVTM and CDR2 ANQGSEA. The CDR3 is 14 amino acids. The CDR3 region has the DNA TGCAGCGCCCTCAACAACAGGGCCCAAGAGACCCAGTACTTC. It translates to CSALNNRAQETQYF. The whole variable domain, remainder taken from reference TRBV29-1 and TRBJ2-5, is SAVISQKPSRDICQRGTSLTIQCQVDSQVTMMFWYRQQPGQSLTLIATANQGSEATYESGFVIDKFPISRPNLTFSTLTVSNMSPEDSSIYLCSALNNRAQETQYFGPGTRLLVL.

V is TRBV5-1 and J is TRBJ1-1; the match to TRBD1 covers 10 bases. There are 17 residues in the CDR3. The V gene's germline CDR1 is SGHRS and CDR2 YFSETQ. Unmatched junction bases numbered 5, after V lost 0 bases and J lost 0 bases. CDR3 coding DNA: TGCGCCAGCAGCTTGGGGGACAGGGGAAGTCTGAACACTGAAGCTTTCTTT. Its protein is CASSLGDRGSLNTEAFF.